The next 2 T cell receptor beta chains were all read from a single sample in a study of CD8 T cells in Susac syndrome (dated by TCRdb to about 2019). The method behind the library was the immunoSEQ multiplex PCR assay. RNA was extracted with the RNeasy kit and roughly 0.45 to 1 ug was reverse transcribed using random hexamers. In-frame beta chains were kept once TCRdb had trimmed the public reads at Q25 with fastp and called clones with MiXCR. Each entry is one CDR3 protein sequence, shown with its most common DNA and genes. The sample profile shows 95,000 to 150,000 distinct CDR3 sequences; around 94% of them were found once. The ten top clones hold 0.25% to 0.3% of the sample. The sequenced sample consisted of CD8+ T cells from PBMCs. The origin of the receptors is a human donor with Susac syndrome.

The chain is built from TRBV29-1 and TRBJ1-2; the match to TRBD1 covers 7 bases. The germline CDR1 and CDR2 sequences are SQVTM and ANQGSEA. With V trimmed by 3 bases and J by 2 bases, 6 bases remained unmatched. The CDR3 has 14 residues. CDR3 sequence: CSVEQGGGNYGYTF. The CDR3 nucleotides read TGCAGCGTTGAGCAGGGGGGCGGGAACTATGGCTACACCTTC.

This chain links TRBV20-1 with TRBJ1-5; D gene unclear. The CDR3 has 13 residues. The germline CDR1 and CDR2 sequences are DFQATT and SNEGSKA (reference sequence). V was clipped by 0 bases and J by 0 bases, with 3 bases between them. CDR3 protein: CSARDLSNQPQHF. CDR3 bases: TGCAGTGCTAGAGACCTTAGCAATCAGCCCCAGCATTTT.